A single sample gave rise to the 29 T cell receptor beta chains below, sequenced in a study of cytomegalovirus exposure and HLA in healthy donors. The study ran its PCR with 60 Vbeta and 13 Jbeta primers. Clones were sequenced by immunoSEQ multiplex PCR, and TCRdb holds only the in-frame ones, with some missing. The table includes approximately 150,000 clones, around 75% detected once. The sequenced sample was PBMCs. These receptor sequences come from a young man in good health and CMV-seropositive.

The genes are TRBV11-2 and TRBJ1-5; no firm D call. CDR3 size: 12 residues. Germline CDR1 SGHAT, CDR2 FQNNGV. The V end lost 5 bases, the J end lost 11 bases, and 13 bases lay between the germline ends. The CDR3 DNA reads as TGTGCCAGCAGCCTTAGACACGGTTCCCAGCATTTT. The encoded protein is CASSLRHGSQHF.

V gene TRBV7-8 combines with J gene TRBJ1-6; TRBD1 aligns across 8 bases. The CDR3 runs to 15 residues. The V and J ends lost 3 bases and 13 bases, in that order; junction bases with no gene match: 11. Germline CDR1 reads SGHVS; CDR2 reads FQNEAQ. The CDR3 nucleotides are TGTGCCAGCAGCTTCGGGCCCGGGACAGGCGGGCCCCTCCACTTT. This encodes CASSFGPGTGGPLHF.

This clone was recorded a few times. The DNA for the CDR3 is TGTGCCAGCAGCTTATCCGGACAGAACTCTGGAAACACCATATATTTT. Translated: CASSLSGQNSGNTIYF. This chain connects TRBV7-9 to TRBJ1-3; D might be TRBD1 (6 bases). Germline-derived CDR1 and CDR2 are SEHNR and FQNEAQ (reference sequence). The length of the CDR3 is 16 residues. Trimming pared 2 bases from V and 0 bases from J, leaving 11 bases between.

The V and J genes are TRBV7-3 and TRBJ1-1; TRBD1 agrees at 10 bases. CDR3 length: 14 amino acids. Germline V gene sequence: CDR1 SGHTA, CDR2 FQGTGA. V was clipped by 4 bases and J by 3 bases; unmatched bases: 2. This chain's CDR3 is CASSSGTGDTEAFF. DNA for the CDR3: TGTGCCAGCAGCTCTGGGACAGGGGACACTGAAGCTTTCTTT.

This clone was counted between two and nine times. The chain joins TRBV5-4 to TRBJ2-5; 10 positions match TRBD2. This CDR3 is 14 amino acids long. The V and J ends lost 1 base and 5 bases, in that order; junction bases with no gene match: 2. Germline V gene sequence: CDR1 SGHNT, CDR2 YYREEE (reference sequence). DNA of the CDR3: TGTGCCAGCAGCTTGCCTAGCGGGAGTGAGACCCAGTACTTC. It codes for CASSLPSGSETQYF.

This clone has just a few counts. The chain employs TRBV5-4 and TRBJ1-3, with 7 positions matching TRBD1. Germline CDR1 and CDR2: SGHNT and YYREEE (reference sequence). The trim removed 3 bases at V and 0 bases at J, leaving 6 bases unmatched. The CDR3 runs 16 residues. CDR3 nucleotide sequence: TGTGCCAGCAGCTCTGGGGACAGCCGCTCTGGAAACACCATATATTTT. Encoded protein: CASSSGDSRSGNTIYF. Looking up the rest from reference TRBV5-4 and TRBJ1-3 gives the full variable domain: ETGVTQSPTHLIKTRGQQVTLRCSSQSGHNTVSWYQQALGQGPQFIFQYYREEENGRGNFPPRFSGLQFPNYSSELNVNALELDDSALYLCASSSGDSRSGNTIYFGEGSWLTVV.

The genes are TRBV19 and TRBJ2-1; 15 bases align to TRBD2. The germline CDR1 and CDR2 sequences are LNHDA and SQIVND (reference sequence). V was clipped by 5 bases and J by 10 bases; unmatched bases: 9. The CDR3 sequence is 16 residues long. For the CDR3, the DNA is TGTGCCAGTAGTTCCCCGGGACTAGCGGGGGGTTGGGAGCAGTTCTTC. It yields the protein CASSSPGLAGGWEQFF.

CDR3 nucleotides: TGCGCCAGCAGTGAGTCAAGAAGGCAGGGCGACTCTGGAAACACCATATATTTT. The encoded protein is CASSESRRQGDSGNTIYF. The J gene is TRBJ1-3, the V gene TRBV10-1; D is possibly TRBD1 (5 bases). The V gene's germline CDR1 is WNHNN and CDR2 SYGVQD (reference sequence). With 0 bases removed from V and 0 bases from J, the gap between germline ends came to 15 bases. The CDR3 runs to 18 residues.

This clone was picked up a small number of times. V and J are TRBV19 and TRBJ2-1, with 8 positions matching TRBD2. Germline V CDR1 and CDR2: LNHDA, SQIVND (reference sequence). With V trimmed by 6 bases and J by 0 bases, 7 bases remained unmatched. CDR3 size: 16 residues. The chain's CDR3 is CASRTGTRGSYNEQFF. CDR3 DNA: TGTGCCAGTAGAACCGGGACTAGAGGCTCCTACAATGAGCAGTTCTTC.

This chain links TRBV2 with TRBJ2-1; 7 nucleotides agree with TRBD2. The CDR3 has 16 residues. Trimming at V came to 1 base and at J to 0 bases, leaving 3 bases not matched to a gene. Germline CDR1 and CDR2: SNHLY and FYNNEI. The CDR3 sequence is CASSEGLAASYNEQFF. Written as DNA, the CDR3 is TGTGCCAGCAGTGAAGGTCTAGCGGCCTCCTACAATGAGCAGTTCTTC.

This chain connects TRBV28 to TRBJ1-1; 7 positions match TRBD1. CDR1 is MDHEN, CDR2 SYDVKM, per germline. V shed 5 bases and J 0 bases; nucleotides not matched to a gene: 9. The CDR3 runs to 16 residues. The CDR3 coding sequence is TGTGCCAGCAGTCCCTCGACAGGGCGATTGAACACTGAAGCTTTCTTT. Translating gives CASSPSTGRLNTEAFF.

The J gene is TRBJ1-5, the V gene TRBV5-4, with a weak D call TRBD1 (6 bases). The germline V gene has CDR1 SGHNT and CDR2 YYREEE (reference sequence). The CDR3 is made up of 16 amino acids. V lost 4 bases and J 2 bases, leaving 16 bases between the germline ends. CDR3 nucleotides: TGTGCCAGCAGCCCCCACGGCAGGGGTGGCAATCAGCCCCAGCATTTT. It yields the protein CASSPHGRGGNQPQHF.

V usage is TRBV28 and J usage is TRBJ1-3, with D perhaps matching TRBD1 (6 bases). V was trimmed by 6 bases and J by 8 bases, leaving 17 bases between them. CDR1 and CDR2 (germline): MDHEN, SYDVKM. This CDR3 spans 14 amino acids. In nucleotides, the CDR3 is TGTGCCAGCAGGCCCCCAGGGGCTTTGGACACCATATATTTT. Protein sequence: CASRPPGALDTIYF.

The chain couples TRBV6-5 to TRBJ1-1, with D possibly matching TRBD1 (5 bases). V was clipped by 6 bases and J by 1 base, with 12 bases between them. Germline-derived CDR1 and CDR2 are MNHEY and SVGAGI. This CDR3 comprises 14 residues. The CDR3 DNA reads as TGTGCCAGCAGGCCGTCGGGGGGGAACACTGAAGCTTTCTTT. It encodes CASRPSGGNTEAFF.

The chain's CDR3 is CASSEDRDNSPLHF. In nucleotides, the CDR3 is TGTGCCAGCAGTGAAGACAGGGATAATTCACCCCTCCACTTT. V and J are TRBV6-1 and TRBJ1-6, with D possibly matching TRBD1 (6 bases). CDR3 length: 14 amino acids. CDR1 and CDR2 (germline): MNHNS, SASEGT. Trimming pared 1 base from V and 5 bases from J, leaving 6 bases between.

V gene TRBV11-2 combines with J gene TRBJ2-1; perhaps TRBD2 as D (5 bases). Germline V gene data show CDR1 as SGHAT and CDR2 as FQNNGV. The V and J ends lost 5 bases and 1 base respectively, with 9 bases between them. The CDR3 runs 14 residues. CDR3 amino acids: CASSRPGSYNEQFF. The CDR3 DNA is TGTGCCAGCAGCAGGCCGGGGTCCTACAATGAGCAGTTCTTC.

This CDR3 is CAWSVPGLRNQPQHF. The CDR3 coding sequence is TGTGCCTGGAGTGTACCAGGGTTACGAAATCAGCCCCAGCATTTT. This chain links TRBV30 with TRBJ1-5; tentatively, D is TRBD1 (5 bases). This CDR3 has 15 residues. The ends were cut back, 0 bases at V and 4 bases at J, with 13 bases in the middle. Germline lookup yields CDR1 GTSNPN and CDR2 SVGIG (reference sequence).

The CDR3 region has the DNA TGTGCCAGCAGTCAGGGACTTCGCACAGATACGCAGTATTTT. Its protein is CASSQGLRTDTQYF. V is TRBV14 and J is TRBJ2-3; possible D gene TRBD2, 6 bases. The CDR3 loop spans 14 amino acids. V was pared by 6 bases and J by 1 base, with 11 bases between. Germline assignment: CDR1 SGHDN and CDR2 FVKESK. Supplemented by reference TRBV14 and TRBJ2-3, the full variable domain reads EAGVTQFPSHSVIEKGQTVTLRCDPISGHDNLYWYRRVMGKEIKFLLHFVKESKQDESGMPNNRFLAERTGGTYSTLKVQPAELEDSGVYFCASSQGLRTDTQYFGPGTRLTVL.

The chain recombines TRBV28 with TRBJ2-7; TRBD2 is a possible D gene (7 bases). The ends were cut back, 2 bases at V and 13 bases at J, with 21 bases in the middle. Germline-derived CDR1 and CDR2 are MDHEN and SYDVKM. The CDR3 has 14 amino acids. DNA for the CDR3: TGTGCCAGCAGTTTAAGCGCAGGCGGGCGGGGGCAATACGTC. This encodes CASSLSAGGRGQYV.

V usage is TRBV4-1 and J usage is TRBJ1-6; 8 nucleotides match TRBD1. Trimming at V came to 0 bases and at J to 12 bases, leaving 4 bases not matched to a gene. Germline assignment: CDR1 MGHRA and CDR2 YSYEKL. The length of the CDR3 is 14 residues. The CDR3 DNA follows: TGCGCCAGCAGCCAAGACAGGGGGCAAGGACCCCTCCACTTT. Translation: CASSQDRGQGPLHF.

The rearrangement links TRBV2 to TRBJ1-4; TRBD1 might be the D (6 bases). CDR1 and CDR2 (germline): SNHLY, FYNNEI. This CDR3 is 15 amino acids long. Trimming stripped 6 bases from V and 3 bases from J, with 14 bases between. The CDR3 bases are TGTGCCAGCAGGCGCCGGACAGATCCTAATGAAAAACTGTTTTTT. Its protein product is CASRRRTDPNEKLFF. The full variable domain, with the rest looked up from reference TRBV2 and TRBJ1-4, is EPEVTQTPSHQVTQMGQEVILRCVPISNHLYFYWYRQILGQKVEFLVSFYNNEISEKSEIFDDQFSVERPDGSNFTLKIRSTKLEDSAMYFCASRRRTDPNEKLFFGSGTQLSVL.

This sequence joins TRBV5-1 and TRBJ2-2; 9 nucleotides agree with TRBD2. The CDR3 length is 16 residues. The germline V gene encodes CDR1 SGHRS and CDR2 YFSETQ. The V gene end was trimmed by 2 bases and the J gene end by 6 bases; junction bases not matched to a gene: 8. CDR3 loop: CASSFVSGRRAGELFF. As DNA, the CDR3 is TGCGCCAGCAGCTTCGTTAGCGGGAGACGGGCCGGGGAGCTGTTTTTT.

The chain has TRBV5-1 and TRBJ2-1, with TRBD1 matching 7 bases. In germline, CDR1 is SGHRS, CDR2 YFSETQ. This CDR3 comprises 15 residues. V shed 4 bases, J shed 4 bases, and the junction held 8 bases outside the gene matches. The CDR3: CASSTGGRGYNEQFF. CDR3 nucleotide sequence: TGCGCCAGCAGCACCGGCGGCAGGGGGTACAATGAGCAGTTCTTC.

The table lists this clone with a few counts. The chain has TRBV4-2 and TRBJ2-3; 10 bases line up with TRBD2. Germline V gene sequence: CDR1 LGHNA, CDR2 YNFKEQ. CDR3 length equals 18 residues. V shed 1 base, J shed 2 bases, and the junction held 9 bases outside the gene matches. The CDR3 bases are TGTGCCAGCAGCCAAGCTGGAGGACTAGCGGACTTCACAGATACGCAGTATTTT. It encodes CASSQAGGLADFTDTQYF.

The chain links TRBV28 to TRBJ1-2, with D possibly being TRBD1 (6 bases). Trimming pared 3 bases from V and 2 bases from J, leaving 19 bases between. There are 17 residues in the CDR3. Germline V gene data show CDR1 as MDHEN and CDR2 as SYDVKM. The CDR3 is CASSFSVVDRTNYGYTF. CDR3 nucleotides: TGTGCCAGCAGTTTTAGTGTGGTTGACAGGACCAACTATGGCTACACCTTC.

This chain joins TRBV5-4 and TRBJ2-5; 7 bases map to TRBD1. V was pared by 0 bases and J by 2 bases, with 4 bases of the junction left unmatched. CDR3 size: 15 residues. The germline V gene has CDR1 SGHNT and CDR2 YYREEE (reference sequence). CDR3 sequence: CASSLAGQQQETQYF. CDR3 DNA: TGTGCCAGCAGCTTGGCGGGACAGCAACAAGAGACCCAGTACTTC.

This sequence joins TRBV14 and TRBJ1-1, with 7 positions matching TRBD1. Trimming removed 4 bases from V and 1 base from J; junction bases left unmatched: 9. Germline CDR1 SGHDN, CDR2 FVKESK. This CDR3 comprises 16 residues. As DNA, the CDR3 is TGTGCCAGCAGCCCCCTACCGGGACAGAGGAACACTGAAGCTTTCTTT. Translating it yields CASSPLPGQRNTEAFF.

This clone was observed a single time. This chain uses TRBV30 with TRBJ1-5; no firm D call. Trimming cost V 1 base and J 5 bases, with 9 bases left between them. Per the germline V gene, CDR1 is GTSNPN and CDR2 is SVGIG (reference sequence). This CDR3 spans 13 amino acids. Here the CDR3 DNA reads TGTGCCTGGAGTGGCAGGAACGATCAGCCCCAGCATTTT. Its protein product is CAWSGRNDQPQHF.

The chain is built from TRBV4-1 and TRBJ2-1; D unresolved. The V and J ends lost 0 bases and 10 bases respectively, with 10 bases between them. Looked up from germline, CDR1 is MGHRA and CDR2 is YSYEKL. This CDR3 comprises 13 residues. CDR3 region: CASSQDRGLEQFF. CDR3 bases: TGCGCCAGCAGCCAAGATCGCGGCCTCGAGCAGTTCTTC.